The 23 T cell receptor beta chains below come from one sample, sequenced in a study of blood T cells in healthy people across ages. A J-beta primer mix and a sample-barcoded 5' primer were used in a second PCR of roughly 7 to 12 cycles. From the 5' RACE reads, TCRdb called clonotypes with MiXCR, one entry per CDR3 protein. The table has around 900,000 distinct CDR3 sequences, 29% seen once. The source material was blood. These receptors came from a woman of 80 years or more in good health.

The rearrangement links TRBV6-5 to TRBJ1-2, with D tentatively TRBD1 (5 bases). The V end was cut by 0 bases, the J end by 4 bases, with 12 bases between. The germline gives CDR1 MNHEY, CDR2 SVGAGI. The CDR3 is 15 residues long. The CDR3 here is CASSYSIQASYGYTF. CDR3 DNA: TGTGCCAGCAGTTACTCCATACAGGCGAGCTATGGCTACACCTTC.

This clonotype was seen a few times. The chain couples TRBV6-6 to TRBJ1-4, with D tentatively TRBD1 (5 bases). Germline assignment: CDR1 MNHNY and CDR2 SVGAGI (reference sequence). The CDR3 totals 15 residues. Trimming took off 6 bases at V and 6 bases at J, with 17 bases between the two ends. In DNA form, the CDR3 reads TGTGCCAGCAGGCCCTTAGGGGCGGGGGATGAAAAACTGTTTTTT. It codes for CASRPLGAGDEKLFF.

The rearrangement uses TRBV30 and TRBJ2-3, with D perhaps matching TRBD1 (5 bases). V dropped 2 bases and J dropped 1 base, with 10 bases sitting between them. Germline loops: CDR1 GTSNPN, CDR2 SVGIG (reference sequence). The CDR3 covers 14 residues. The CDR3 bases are TGTGCCTGGAGTTTCGACAGACGCACAGATACGCAGTATTTT. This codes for CAWSFDRRTDTQYF. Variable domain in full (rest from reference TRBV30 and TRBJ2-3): SQTIHQWPATLVQPVGSPLSLECTVEGTSNPNLYWYRQAAGRGLQLLFYSVGIGQISSEVPQNLSASRPQDRQFILSSKKLLLSDSGFYLCAWSFDRRTDTQYFGPGTRLTVL.

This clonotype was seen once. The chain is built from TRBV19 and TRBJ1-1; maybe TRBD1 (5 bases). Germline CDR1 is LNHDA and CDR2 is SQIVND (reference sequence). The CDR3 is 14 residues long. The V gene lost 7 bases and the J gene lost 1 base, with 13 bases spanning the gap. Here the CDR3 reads CASTFGRANTEAFF. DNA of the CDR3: TGTGCCAGTACCTTTGGCAGGGCGAACACTGAAGCTTTCTTT.

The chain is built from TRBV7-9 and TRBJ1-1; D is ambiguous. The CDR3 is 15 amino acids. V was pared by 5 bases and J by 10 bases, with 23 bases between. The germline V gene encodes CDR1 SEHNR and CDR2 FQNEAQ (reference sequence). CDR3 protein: CASSLGNVASSRAFF. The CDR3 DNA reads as TGTGCCAGCAGCCTTGGGAACGTTGCTAGTAGTCGAGCTTTCTTT.

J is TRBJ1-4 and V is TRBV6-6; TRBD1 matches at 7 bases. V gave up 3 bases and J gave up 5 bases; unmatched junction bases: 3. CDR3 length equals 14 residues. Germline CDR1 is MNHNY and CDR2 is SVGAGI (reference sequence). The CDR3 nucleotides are TGTGCCAGCAGTTATGGGACAGAGAATGAAAAACTGTTTTTT. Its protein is CASSYGTENEKLFF.

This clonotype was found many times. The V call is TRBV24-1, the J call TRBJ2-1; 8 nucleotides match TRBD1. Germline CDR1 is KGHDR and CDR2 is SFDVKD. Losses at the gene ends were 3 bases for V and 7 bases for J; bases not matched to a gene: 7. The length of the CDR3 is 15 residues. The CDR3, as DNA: TGTGCCACCAGTGATCGGACAGGGTTGGGAAATGAGCAGTTCTTC. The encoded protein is CATSDRTGLGNEQFF.

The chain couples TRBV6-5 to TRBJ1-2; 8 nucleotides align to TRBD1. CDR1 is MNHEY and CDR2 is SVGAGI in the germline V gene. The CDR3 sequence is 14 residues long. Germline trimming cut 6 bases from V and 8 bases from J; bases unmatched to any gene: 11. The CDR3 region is CASRRTGSGAGYTF. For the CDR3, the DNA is TGTGCCAGCAGACGGACAGGGTCAGGAGCGGGCTACACCTTC.

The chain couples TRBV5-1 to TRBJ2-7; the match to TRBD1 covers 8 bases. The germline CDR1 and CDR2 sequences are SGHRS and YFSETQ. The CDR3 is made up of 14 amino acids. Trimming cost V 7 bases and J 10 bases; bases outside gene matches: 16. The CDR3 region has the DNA TGCGCCAGCGGTGGCACAGGGGGTCGAAAGATCCAGTACTTC. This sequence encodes CASGGTGGRKIQYF.

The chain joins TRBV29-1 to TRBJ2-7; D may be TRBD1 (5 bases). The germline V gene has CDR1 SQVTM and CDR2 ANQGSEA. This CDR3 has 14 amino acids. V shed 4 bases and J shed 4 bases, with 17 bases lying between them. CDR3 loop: CSVVRSGAEYEQYF. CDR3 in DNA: TGCAGCGTTGTGCGATCTGGGGCTGAGTACGAGCAGTACTTC.

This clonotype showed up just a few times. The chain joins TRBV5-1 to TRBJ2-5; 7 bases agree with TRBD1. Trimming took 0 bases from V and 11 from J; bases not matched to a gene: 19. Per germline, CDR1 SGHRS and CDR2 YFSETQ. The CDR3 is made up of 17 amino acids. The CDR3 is CASSLDWGTARNNEQYF. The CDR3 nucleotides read TGCGCCAGCAGCTTGGACTGGGGGACAGCAAGGAACAATGAGCAGTACTTC.

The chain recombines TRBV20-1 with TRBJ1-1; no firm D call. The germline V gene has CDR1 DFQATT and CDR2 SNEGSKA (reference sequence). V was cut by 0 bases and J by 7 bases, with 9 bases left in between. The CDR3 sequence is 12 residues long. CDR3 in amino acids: CSARDRGFEAFF. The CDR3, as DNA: TGCAGTGCTAGAGATAGAGGGTTTGAAGCTTTCTTT.

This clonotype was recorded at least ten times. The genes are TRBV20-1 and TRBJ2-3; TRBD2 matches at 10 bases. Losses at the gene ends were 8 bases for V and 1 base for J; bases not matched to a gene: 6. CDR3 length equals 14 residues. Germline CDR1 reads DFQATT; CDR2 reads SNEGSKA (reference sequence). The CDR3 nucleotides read TGCAGTCTCACGGGGACTAGCGGCACAGATACGCAGTATTTT. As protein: CSLTGTSGTDTQYF.

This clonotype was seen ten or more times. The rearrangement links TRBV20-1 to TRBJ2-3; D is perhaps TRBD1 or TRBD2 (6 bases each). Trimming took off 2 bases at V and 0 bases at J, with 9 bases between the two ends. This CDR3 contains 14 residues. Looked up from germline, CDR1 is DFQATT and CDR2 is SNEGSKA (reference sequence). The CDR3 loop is CSARQGTSTDTQYF. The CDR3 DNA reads TGCAGTGCTAGACAGGGGACTAGCACAGATACGCAGTATTTT.

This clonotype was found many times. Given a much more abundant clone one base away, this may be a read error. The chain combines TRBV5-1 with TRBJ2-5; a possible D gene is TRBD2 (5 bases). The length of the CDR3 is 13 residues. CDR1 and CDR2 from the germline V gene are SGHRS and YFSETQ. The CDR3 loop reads CASSLEGQETQYF. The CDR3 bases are TGTGCCAGCAGCTTAGAGGGCCAAGAGACCCAGTACTTC.

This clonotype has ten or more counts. CDR3 loop: CASNGTDPTYEQYF. The CDR3 DNA is TGTGCCAGCAATGGAACAGACCCCACCTACGAGCAGTACTTC. The J gene is TRBJ2-7, the V gene TRBV21-1. TRBV21-1 is noted as a pseudogene. The CDR3 is made up of 14 amino acids.

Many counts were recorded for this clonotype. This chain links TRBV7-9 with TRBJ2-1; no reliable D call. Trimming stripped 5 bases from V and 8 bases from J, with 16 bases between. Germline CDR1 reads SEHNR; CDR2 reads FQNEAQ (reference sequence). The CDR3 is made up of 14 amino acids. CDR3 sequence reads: CASSPESEFYEQFF. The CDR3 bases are TGTGCCAGCAGCCCTGAGTCGGAGTTCTATGAGCAGTTCTTC.

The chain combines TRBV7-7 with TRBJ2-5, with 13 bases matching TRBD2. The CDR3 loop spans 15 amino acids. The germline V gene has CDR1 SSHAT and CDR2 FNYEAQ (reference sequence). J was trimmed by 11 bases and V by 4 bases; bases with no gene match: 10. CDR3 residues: CASSSGTSGVGEQYF. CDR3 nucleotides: TGTGCCAGCAGCTCCGGGACTAGCGGGGTTGGGGAGCAGTACTTC.

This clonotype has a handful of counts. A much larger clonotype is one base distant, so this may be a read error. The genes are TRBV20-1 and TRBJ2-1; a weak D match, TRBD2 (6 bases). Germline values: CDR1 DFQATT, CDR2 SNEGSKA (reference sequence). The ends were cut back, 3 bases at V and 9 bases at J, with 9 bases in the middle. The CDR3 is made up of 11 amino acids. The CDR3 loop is CSAREGFEQFF. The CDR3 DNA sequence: TGCAGTGCTAGGGAGGGCTTTGAGCAGTTCTTC.

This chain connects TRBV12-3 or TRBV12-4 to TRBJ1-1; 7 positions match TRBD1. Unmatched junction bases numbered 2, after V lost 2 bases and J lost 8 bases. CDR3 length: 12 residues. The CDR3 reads CASSLTTGEAFF. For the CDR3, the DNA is TGTGCCAGCAGTTTAACGACAGGGGAAGCTTTCTTT.

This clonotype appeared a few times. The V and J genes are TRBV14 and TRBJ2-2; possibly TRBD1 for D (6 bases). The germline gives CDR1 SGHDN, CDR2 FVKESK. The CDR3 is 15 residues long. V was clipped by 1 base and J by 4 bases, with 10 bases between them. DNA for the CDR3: TGTGCCAGCAGCCAAGGCACAGGGTCCACCGGGGAGCTGTTTTTT. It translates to CASSQGTGSTGELFF.

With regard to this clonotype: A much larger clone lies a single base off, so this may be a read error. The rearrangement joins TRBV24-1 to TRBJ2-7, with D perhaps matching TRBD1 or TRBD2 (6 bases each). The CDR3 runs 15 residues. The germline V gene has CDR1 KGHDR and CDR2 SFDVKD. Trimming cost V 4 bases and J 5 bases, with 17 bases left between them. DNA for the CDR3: TGTGCCACCAGTGACTCAAGGACAGCGGGCGACGAGCAGTACTTC. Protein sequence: CATSDSRTAGDEQYF.

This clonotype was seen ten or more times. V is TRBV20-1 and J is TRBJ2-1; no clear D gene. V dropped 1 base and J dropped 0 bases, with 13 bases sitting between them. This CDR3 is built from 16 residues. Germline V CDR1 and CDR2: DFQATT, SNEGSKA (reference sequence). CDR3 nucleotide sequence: TGCAGTGCTAGAGTTATAAGCGCCAGCTCCTACAATGAGCAGTTCTTC. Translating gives CSARVISASSYNEQFF.